A single T cell receptor (beta chain) is shown here with its context. The antigen is not known. The sample is drawn from a study of PD-1 blockade in classical Hodgkin lymphoma. General study results and limits: Diversity similar to that of newly diagnosed patients was seen at baseline in complete responders. CD4+ TCR diversity, unlike CD8+, rose significantly by C4D1.

This CDR3 has 14 residues. Germline CDR1 reads MGHDK; CDR2 reads SYGVNS. Trimming took 2 bases from V and 3 from J, leaving 11 bases between them. TCRdb keeps only in-frame clones here, not all; method: immunoSEQ multiplex PCR. The table records some 24,000 clones, about 86% of them present only once. Time point here: cycle 4 day 1 (C4D1), after 5 to 7 weeks of nivolumab. Relapses following autologous stem cell transplantation were seen in all patients, with brentuximab vedotin exposure varying. The starting material was peripheral blood mononuclear cells (PBMCs), obtained before the fourth cycle of nivolumab. The receptor comes from a human donor with classical Hodgkin lymphoma. This chain links TRBV25-1 with TRBJ2-7, with D perhaps assigned TRBD1 or TRBD2 (5 bases each). CDR3 protein: CASSEPGTHYEQYF. In nucleotides, the CDR3 is TGTGCCAGCAGTGAACCCGGGACCCACTACGAGCAGTACTTC.